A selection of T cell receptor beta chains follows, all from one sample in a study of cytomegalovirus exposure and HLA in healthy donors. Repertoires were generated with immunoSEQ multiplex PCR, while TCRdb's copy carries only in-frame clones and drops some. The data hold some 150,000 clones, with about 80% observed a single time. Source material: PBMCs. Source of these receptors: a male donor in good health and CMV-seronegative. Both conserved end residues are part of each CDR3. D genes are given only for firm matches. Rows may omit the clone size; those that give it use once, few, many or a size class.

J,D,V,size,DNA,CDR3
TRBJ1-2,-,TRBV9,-,TGTGCCAGCAGCGTAGGAGCAACGGAGATAGCTAACTATGGCTACACCTTC,CASSVGATEIANYGYTF
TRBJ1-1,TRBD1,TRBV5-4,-,TGTGCCAGCAGCAAGCCGGGACAGGATAACACTGAAGCTTTCTTT,CASSKPGQDNTEAFF
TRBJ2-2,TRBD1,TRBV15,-,TGTGCCACCAGCAGAGGCCCCCAGGGGGCTAGGACCGGGGAGCTGTTTTTT,CATSRGPQGARTGELFF
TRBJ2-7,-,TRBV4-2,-,TGTGCCAGCAGCCAGGCCGGGTCCGGGAGCTCCTACGAGCAGTACTTC,CASSQAGSGSSYEQYF
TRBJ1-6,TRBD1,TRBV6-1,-,TGTGCCAGCAGCTCCGGACAGGGGATTAATTCACCCCTCCACTTT,CASSSGQGINSPLHF
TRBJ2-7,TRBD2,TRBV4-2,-,TGTGCCAGCAGCCAAGACCCCTACACCGGACTAGCGGGAGTCTCCTATGAGCAGTACTTC,CASSQDPYTGLAGVSYEQYF
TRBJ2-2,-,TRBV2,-,TGTGCCACCCGTAAGGGGCTAGGTAATCCGGGGGAGCTGTTTTTT,CATRKGLGNPGELFF
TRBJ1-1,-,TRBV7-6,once,TGTGCCAGCAGCTTATACGCCAGGGTAACTGAAGCTTTCTTT,CASSLYARVTEAFF
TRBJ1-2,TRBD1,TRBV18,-,TGTGCCAGCTCACCAGGGACAGGAAGCGGCTACACCTTC,CASSPGTGSGYTF
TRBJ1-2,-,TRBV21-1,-,TGTGCCAGCATGCTGTTGGGACATTGGTATAGGGGCTACACCTTC,CASMLLGHWYRGYTF
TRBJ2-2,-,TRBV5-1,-,TGCGCCAGCAGCTTGGATCTGTTTAACACCGGGGAGCTGTTTTTT,CASSLDLFNTGELFF
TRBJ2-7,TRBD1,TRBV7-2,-,TGTGCCAGCAGTCCGGACAGGGGGCGAGACGAGCAGTACTTC,CASSPDRGRDEQYF
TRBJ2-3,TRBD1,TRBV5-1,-,TGCGCCAGCAGCTTACAGGGGAGCACAGATACGCAGTATTTT,CASSLQGSTDTQYF